This T cell receptor (beta chain) emerged from a study of beta chain features in type 1 diabetes (dated 2018 in TCRdb). Concerning the study at large: Mean age, gender distribution, total cell number and subset yield did not differ between patients and healthy donors. In the study, TCRB repertoires of sorted circulating CD4+ T cell subsets from recently diagnosed type 1 diabetes patients were compared with those of matched healthy donors. A total of 100 million to 110 million sorted cells were examined across all samples, and a strong correlation was observed between cell number per subset and RNA yield. Regulatory and stem cell-like memory subsets were isolated from only 8 patients and 8 healthy donors, whereas naive and central memory subsets came from all 30 or so donors. Findings and caveats that apply to the study as a whole: A moderate but significant shortening of TCRB CDR3 length was observed in type 1 diabetes patients in all four CD4+ subsets. HLA sub-analyses involved small numbers of individuals, so any influence of HLA type on TCRB rearrangement remained unresolved. Because cDNA was sequenced instead of genomic DNA, highly expressing activated cells could be over-represented, though the groups showed no difference in activation or CD3 levels. At VDJ recombination sites, patients with type 1 diabetes made fewer insertions and deleted more nucleotides, a pattern implying thymic rearrangement abnormalities. PCR may preferentially amplify shorter templates, but because patient and control samples were amplified and corrected together, any resulting skew would affect both groups equally. Naive, central memory and regulatory TCRB repertoires appeared to be more similar among patients than among healthy donors.

There are a few counts of this clone. The target of this receptor is not known. No base quality information exists; no much larger clone differs at one position. The High Capacity cDNA Reverse Transcription Kit was used to reverse transcribe all of the isolated RNA, meaning that expressed TCRB transcripts were what got sequenced. Deep immunoSEQ sequencing was performed on naive, central memory and regulatory T cell samples, with an average of roughly 3.6 million total reads per sample. Sorted cells were lysed in RLT buffer and RNA was extracted with DNase-treated RNeasy Micro or Mini kits, depending on cell number. To prevent cross-contamination, each cell subset was processed individually, whereas patient and healthy donor samples were processed jointly. Using the immunoSEQ multiplex PCR, TCRB sequences were amplified from cDNA into 87-bp fragments spanning the CDR3 region. Amplicons were sequenced on the Illumina HiSeq platform. The authors processed their data as follows. Synthetic template baselines were used to correct PCR bias computationally, reads within Hamming distance 2 were collapsed together, and singletons that could not be merged were discarded. Reads were aligned to IMGT to assign V, D and J genes, CDR3 length, and insertions or deletions at six rearrangement sites. Clonotype counts were normalized to sorted cell number within each subset before computing true diversity and Gini coefficients with the tcR R package. Repertoire sharing was quantified using the overlap coefficient calculated on TCRB nucleotide sequences. TCRdb carries this immuneACCESS record with in-frame sequences only. Its versions omit some clonotypes, under half of them owing to an unresolved V gene in the studies checked, with the rest unexplained. For V, J and clone size, that table is used; D and trimming come from the DNA. In all, the sample holds more than 100,000 clones, and around 17% of those were seen once. 2% to 3% of the sample comes from the top ten.

Via the germline V gene, CDR1 is SGHVS and CDR2 FQNEAQ. The CDR3 holds 13 amino acids from the cysteine to the phenylalanine. Of the read, only the CDR3 DNA is kept; its 39 bases are in frame from base 1. A distance of 5 bases separates the germline ends of V and J, which lose 1 base and 1 base respectively. Each donor gave one peripheral blood draw, averaging approximately 0.12 L, which was collected into heparinised tubes. A BD FACSAria II and a panel including CD45RO, CCR7, CD25, CD127, CD95 and CD27 were used to sort naive, central memory, regulatory and stem cell-like memory CD4+ T cells. Purity was above 95% for every sorted population. PBMCs were separated immediately by Lymphoprep density gradient centrifugation and were stained directly, without being cultured. So that batch effects would be minimized, each experiment stained and sorted samples in pairs, pairing one healthy donor with one patient.

Sample: central memory CD4+ T cells from blood. The clonotype originates from a man in his thirties or forties with type 1 diabetes. The V and J genes are TRBV7-8 and TRBJ2-7; the D gene is not confidently resolved. CDR3 protein: CASSLGVSYEQYF. The DNA sequence is given as TGTGCCAGCAGCTTAGGGGTGTCCTACGAGCAGTACTTC.